This paragraph reports one T cell receptor beta chain. The antigen is undetermined. The junction does not match germline at one end; this may be a read error. Germline V CDR1 and CDR2: SEHNR, FQNEAQ (reference sequence). The CDR3 spans 14 residues. The data originate from a study of cytomegalovirus exposure and HLA in healthy donors. Findings and caveats of the study: In a later analysis, TCR beta V- and J-gene trimming was associated with a missense DCLRE1C variant. Exclusion as indistinguishable affected some V segments, including TRBV6-2 and TRBV6-3. According to a later analysis, most TCR beta chains associated with CMV appeared HLA-restricted. There was a cluster of highly shared sequence variants that was likely a sequencing artifact.

PCR employed 60 Vbeta and 13 Jbeta primers. TCRdb keeps only in-frame clones here, not all; method: immunoSEQ multiplex PCR. The sample shows fewer than 200,000 clones, about 88% of them seen only once. The TCR was taken from a girl under three years old in good health and CMV-seronegative. Sample: PBMCs. The gene calls are TRBV7-9 and TRBJ1-2, with D perhaps matching TRBD1 (6 bases). DNA for the CDR3: TGTTCCAGCAGCCCCGATTTACAGGGATCTGGCTACACCTTC. It is translated as CSSSPDLQGSGYTF.